This T cell receptor (beta chain) was obtained from a study of blood T cell repertoires in COVID-19. Study background: Material from acute and convalescent COVID-19 was sourced from the United States, Italy and Spain.

The protocol was immunoSEQ multiplex PCR, while the TCRdb copy is restricted to in-frame clones and leaves out a portion. The sample consists of some 87,000 clones, approximately 92% of them appearing once. The CDR3 runs to 16 residues. With 1 base clipped from V and 2 bases from J, the junction kept 3 bases outside the gene matches. Germline CDR1 MDHEN, CDR2 SYDVKM. Sequenced material: peripheral blood. This sequence joins TRBV28 and TRBJ2-1, with TRBD2 identical over 9 bases. The sequence was obtained from a woman aged 55-69 years with active COVID-19. DNA for the CDR3: TGTGCCAGCAGTTTATCAGCGGGGGGTGCCTACAATGAGCAGTTCTTC. Amino acid sequence: CASSLSAGGAYNEQFF. The variable domain in full, with the rest retrieved from reference TRBV28 and TRBJ2-1, is DVKVTQSSRYLVKRTGEKVFLECVQDMDHENMFWYRQDPGLGLRLIYFSYDVKMKEKGDIPEGYSVSREKKERFSLILESASTNQTSMYLCASSLSAGGAYNEQFFGPGTRLTVL.